What follows are 5 T cell receptor beta chains derived from one specimen sequenced in a study of T-cell memory formation after mild COVID-19. TCRdb reanalysed the 5' RACE reads using MiXCR and keeps one entry per CDR3 protein. This table holds 200,000 to 300,000 distinct CDR3 sequences, around 17% found once. Sequenced sample: PBMCs or a T cell subset sorted from them (not recorded which). These receptors were collected from a man between 18 and 29 years old who had mild COVID-19 (a few samples of this study predate the infection). Cell type and time point are not known.

This clonotype was counted ten times or more. Without the conserved terminal phenylalanine or tryptophan, this CDR3 likely stems from a read error. It is unclear where the CDR3 begins or ends on the DNA, so no DNA is shown, and the CDR3 is as TCRdb lists it. The V call is TRBV4-2, the J call TRBJ2-1; TRBD2 is the table's D call and was not checked against the DNA. A total of 15 residues make up the CDR3, ends included. Germline V gene sequence: CDR1 LGHNA, CDR2 YNFKEQ. CDR3: CASSPGSTSSGGALY.

In this sample, this clonotype turned up a few times. The chain recombines TRBV29-1 with TRBJ2-1; 9 nucleotides align to TRBD1. Germline V gene lookup returns CDR1 SQVTM and CDR2 ANQGSEA. Trimming cost V 0 bases and J 16 bases; bases outside gene matches: 10. The CDR3 contains 13 residues. In nucleotides, the CDR3 is TGCAGCGTTGAAGAGATGCCGGGACAGGGATCATTCTTC. This translates into CSVEEMPGQGSFF.

The chain joins TRBV7-3 to TRBJ2-6; a possible D gene is TRBD2 (6 bases). V was trimmed by 8 bases and J by 2 bases, leaving 16 bases between them. CDR1 and CDR2 (germline): SGHTA, FQGTGA. There are 16 residues in the CDR3. The CDR3 sequence is CASFDGTQPGANVLTF. The CDR3 nucleotides read TGTGCCAGCTTTGACGGGACTCAGCCTGGGGCCAACGTCCTGACTTTC. Looking up the rest from reference TRBV7-3 and TRBJ2-6 gives the full variable domain: GAGVSQTPSNKVTEKGKYVELRCDPISGHTALYWYRQSLGQGPEFLIYFQGTGAADDSGLPNDRFFAVRPEGSVSTLKIQRTERGDSAVYLCASFDGTQPGANVLTFGAGSRLTVL.

The chain carries TRBV12-3 or TRBV12-4 and TRBJ1-5; 7 bases match TRBD1. The CDR3 length is 16 residues. The V and J ends lost 4 bases and 0 bases, in that order; junction bases with no gene match: 6. The CDR3 spells CASSSPQGYSNQPQHF. In DNA, the CDR3 is TGTGCCAGCAGTTCTCCACAGGGGTATAGCAATCAGCCCCAGCATTTT.

This clonotype was counted ten times or more. This chain uses TRBV12-3 or TRBV12-4 with TRBJ1-5, with 7 bases fitting TRBD1. With V trimmed by 5 bases and J by 7 bases, 8 bases remained unmatched. This CDR3 region has 14 residues. This chain's CDR3 is CASSLTGEGQPQHF. As DNA, the CDR3 is TGTGCCAGCAGTCTAACAGGGGAAGGGCAGCCCCAGCATTTT.